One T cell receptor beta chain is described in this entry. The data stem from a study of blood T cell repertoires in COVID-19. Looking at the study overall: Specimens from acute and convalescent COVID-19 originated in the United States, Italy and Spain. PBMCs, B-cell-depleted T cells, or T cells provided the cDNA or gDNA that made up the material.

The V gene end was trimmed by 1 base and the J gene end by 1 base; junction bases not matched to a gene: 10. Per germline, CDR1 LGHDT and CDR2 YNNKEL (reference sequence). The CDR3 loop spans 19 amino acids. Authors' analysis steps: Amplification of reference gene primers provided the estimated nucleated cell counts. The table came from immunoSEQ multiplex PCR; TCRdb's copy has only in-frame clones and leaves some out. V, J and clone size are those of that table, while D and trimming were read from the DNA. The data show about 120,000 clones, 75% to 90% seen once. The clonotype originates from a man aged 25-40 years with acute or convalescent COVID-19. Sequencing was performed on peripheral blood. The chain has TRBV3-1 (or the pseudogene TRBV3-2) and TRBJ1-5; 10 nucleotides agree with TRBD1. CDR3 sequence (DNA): TGTGCCAGCAGCCAAGTCGGTGGGACAGGGGTAATAAGCAATCAGCCCCAGCATTTT. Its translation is CASSQVGGTGVISNQPQHF.